These 14 T cell receptor beta chains came from one sample sequenced in a study of CD8+CD57+ T cells in acquired aplastic anemia. Using genomic DNA as the template, TCR beta VDJ and CDR3 profiling was carried out. TCRdb used MiXCR to reprocess the reads, holding one entry per CDR3 protein. Here the sample spans under 200,000 distinct CDR3 sequences, just under 45% being singletons. The sequencing sample was made of sorted CD4+, CD8+, or CD8+CD57+ T cells (not recorded which) from PBMCs. The origin of the receptors is a human donor in good health.

The J gene is TRBJ2-5, the V gene TRBV7-3; perhaps D is TRBD1 or TRBD2 (6 bases each). Trimming took off 7 bases at V and 6 bases at J, with 12 bases between the two ends. The CDR3 contains 12 residues. Germline V CDR1 and CDR2: SGHTA, FQGTGA. The CDR3 protein is CASNNGGQTQYF. The CDR3 bases are TGTGCCAGCAACAATGGGGGGCAGACCCAGTACTTC.

The chain employs TRBV28 and TRBJ2-2; 9 positions match TRBD1. CDR1 is MDHEN and CDR2 is SYDVKM in the germline V gene. V lost 5 bases and J lost 4; bases outside the gene matches: 8. The CDR3 totals 16 residues. CDR3 nucleotide sequence: TGTGCCAGCAGTCCGTTGGGACAGGGATTCACCGGGGAGCTGTTTTTT. Translation gives CASSPLGQGFTGELFF.

The rearrangement joins TRBV24-1 to TRBJ2-5, with 7 bases aligning to TRBD1. The germline CDR1 and CDR2 sequences are KGHDR and SFDVKD. After removal of 4 bases from V and 1 base from J, the junction contained 5 bases not matched to a gene. The CDR3 contains 15 residues. CDR3 in DNA: TGTGCCACCAGTGACCCCGGGACAGCCCAAGAGACCCAGTACTTC. It translates to CATSDPGTAQETQYF.

Concerning this clonotype: One end of the junction fails to match germline, which may point to a read error. The rearrangement links TRBV27 to TRBJ2-7; 10 positions agree with TRBD1. Germline CDR1 MNHEY, CDR2 SMNVEV (reference sequence). The CDR3 sequence is 14 residues long. CDR3 nucleotides: TGTGCCACCTCGGGACAGGGGAGCTCCTACGACCAGTACTTC. This encodes CATSGQGSSYDQYF.

V and J are TRBV6-4 and TRBJ2-1; 11 bases fit TRBD1. The CDR3 is 14 amino acids. With 6 bases clipped from V and 9 bases from J, the junction kept 7 bases outside the gene matches. Germline assignment: CDR1 MRHNA and CDR2 SNTAGT. The CDR3 DNA reads TGTGCCAGCAGCCCAAGGACAGGGGGCGGTGAGCAGTTCTTC. This encodes CASSPRTGGGEQFF.

The V gene is TRBV19, the J gene TRBJ2-7; 9 bases are shared with TRBD2. CDR1 and CDR2 from the germline V gene are LNHDA and SQIVND (reference sequence). The length of the CDR3 is 17 residues. The ends lost 6 bases at V and 6 bases at J; junction bases unmatched: 18. The CDR3 bases are TGTGCCAGTAGCCCCCGAGGGCTAGCGGGGCTGTGGAGCGAGCAGTACTTC. Translation gives CASSPRGLAGLWSEQYF.

This clonotype was found many times. The chain employs TRBV24-1 and TRBJ1-2; D is ambiguous. Germline V CDR1 and CDR2: KGHDR, SFDVKD. This CDR3 spans 16 amino acids. The V end lost 6 bases, the J end lost 3 bases, and 19 bases lay between the germline ends. CDR3 in amino acids: CATSHDEREEHYGYTF. The CDR3 bases are TGTGCCACCAGTCATGACGAGAGGGAAGAACACTATGGCTACACCTTC.

The sample holds a few counts of this clonotype. The V gene is TRBV19, the J gene TRBJ2-1; tentatively, D is TRBD2 (6 bases). Trimming pared 3 bases from V and 0 bases from J, leaving 15 bases between. Germline V CDR1 and CDR2: LNHDA, SQIVND (reference sequence). CDR3 length: 17 residues. The CDR3 here is CASSMGGRGNSYNEQFF. CDR3 sequence (DNA): TGTGCCAGTAGTATGGGGGGTCGGGGTAACTCCTACAATGAGCAGTTCTTC.

The chain recombines TRBV25-1 with TRBJ2-1, with D possibly called TRBD1 or TRBD2 (5 bases each). Trimming shortened V by 11 bases and J by 7 bases, and 21 bases separated the two germline ends. Germline loops: CDR1 MGHDK, CDR2 SYGVNS. The CDR3 spans 14 residues. This CDR3 reads CAAGGRWGRNEQFF. The CDR3 nucleotides read TGTGCCGCAGGAGGCAGGTGGGGCCGGAATGAGCAGTTCTTC.

The chain recombines TRBV6-4 with TRBJ2-7; TRBD1 agrees at 9 bases. Trimming took 4 bases from V and 3 from J; bases not matched to a gene: 7. The CDR3 has 15 amino acids. Germline loops: CDR1 MRHNA, CDR2 SNTAGT. The CDR3 region is CASSVDMGQGYEQYF. The DNA of the CDR3 is TGTGCCAGCAGTGTAGATATGGGACAGGGCTACGAGCAGTACTTC.

Comment on this clonotype: A much larger clone sits a single nucleotide away, making a read error possible. The chain employs TRBV12-3 or TRBV12-4 and TRBJ2-7; 8 bases agree with TRBD1. Germline trimming cut 4 bases from V and 2 bases from J; bases unmatched to any gene: 1. This CDR3 has 13 residues. The CDR3 coding sequence is TGTGCCAGCAGTTCCAGGGGGCCCTACGAGCAGTACTTC. It encodes CASSSRGPYEQYF.

Note on this clonotype: This clone may be a read error of a much larger clone one base away. Because the CDR3 is missing its conserved closing phenylalanine or tryptophan, this is likely a read error. J is TRBJ2-5 and V is TRBV12-5; D is unclear. Germline CDR1 LGHNT, CDR2 FRNRAP. The CDR3 is made up of 11 amino acids. V lost 6 bases and J 5 bases, leaving 7 bases between the germline ends. As DNA, the CDR3 is TGTGCTAGTGGAAAATTGGAGACCCAGTACCTC. It codes for CASGKLETQYL.

The chain is built from TRBV7-6 and TRBJ2-7; D may match TRBD1 or TRBD2 (5 bases each). Trimming took off 5 bases at V and 4 bases at J, with 12 bases between the two ends. CDR3 size: 13 residues. CDR1 is SGHVS, CDR2 FNYEAQ, per germline. The CDR3, as DNA: TGTGCCAGCAGCCTAGGGGACGGGTACGAGCAGTACTTC. The encoded protein is CASSLGDGYEQYF.

The CDR3, as DNA: TGTGCCAGCAGCTATTCGGGGGATCAGCCCCAGCATTTT. Translating it yields CASSYSGDQPQHF. The J gene is TRBJ1-5, the V gene TRBV7-2, with a possible D match to TRBD1 (5 bases). CDR1 and CDR2 from the germline V gene are SGHTA and FQGNSA. Trimming took off 4 bases at V and 5 bases at J, with 9 bases between the two ends. The CDR3 contains 13 residues.